Listed below are T cell receptor beta chains from one sample, sequenced in a study of shared clonotypes between healthy human individuals. The data were produced by immunoSEQ multiplex PCR, yet TCRdb's version contains in-frame clones alone and is incomplete. There are around 440,000 clones in the sample; more than 70% occur only once, and 9.5% to 15% lies in the top ten. The sample comprised PBMCs. The receptors here all came from a woman aged 40-49 years in good health. Some clones in this sample may be carry-over from other donors' samples. The CDR3 runs from the conserved cysteine through the conserved F or W. Fields, in order: V gene, clone size, D gene, J gene, CDR3 protein, CDR3 DNA. The D gene is left open where the match is weak. For some rows the clone size is stated as once, few or many, or as a class when expanded; others skip it.

TRBV28	NA	NA	TRBJ2-3	CASSPVRTQFTDTQYF	TGTGCCAGCAGCCCCGTGCGGACACAGTTCACAGATACGCAGTATTTT
TRBV19	few	NA	TRBJ1-2	CASSITGGDPYGYTF	TGTGCCAGTAGTATAACTGGGGGCGATCCCTATGGCTACACCTTC
TRBV27	NA	TRBD2	TRBJ2-1	CASSSGTSGKYNEQFF	TGTGCCAGCAGTTCGGGGACTAGCGGGAAGTACAATGAGCAGTTCTTC
TRBV4-3	NA	TRBD2	TRBJ2-7	CASSQDSSASGRAVPYF	TGCGCCAGCAGCCAAGATTCGTCGGCTAGCGGGAGGGCCGTACCCTACTTC
TRBV6-6	few	NA	TRBJ1-2	CASSQQGPYGYTF	TGTGCCAGCAGTCAACAGGGCCCCTATGGCTACACCTTC
TRBV10-3	NA	TRBD2	TRBJ2-1	CASNPGLAGANEQFF	TGTGCCTCGAACCCCGGACTAGCGGGAGCCAATGAGCAGTTCTTC
TRBV19	NA	NA	TRBJ2-7	CASSPEGNREQYF	TGTGCCAGTAGTCCCGAGGGGAACCGCGAGCAGTACTTC
TRBV5-1	many	NA	TRBJ2-1	CASSPRSSDDEQFF	TGCGCCAGCAGCCCCCGGAGTTCGGACGATGAGCAGTTCTTC
TRBV28	NA	NA	TRBJ1-5	CASSFWGQGAVRNQPQHF	TGTGCCAGCAGTTTTTGGGGACAAGGTGCCGTCCGCAATCAGCCCCAGCATTTT
TRBV10-2	NA	NA	TRBJ2-5	CASRIGGQETQYF	TGCGCCAGCAGAATAGGGGGACAAGAGACCCAGTACTTC
TRBV14	NA	NA	TRBJ1-4	CASSHPTTGPTNEKLFF	TGTGCCAGCAGCCATCCCACCACCGGACCAACTAATGAAAAACTGTTTTTT
TRBV7-2	NA	NA	TRBJ2-1	CASSLGWAPEQFF	TGTGCCAGCAGCTTAGGATGGGCTCCAGAGCAGTTCTTC
TRBV7-7	NA	TRBD1	TRBJ1-3	CASSLKDRSETGNTIYF	TGTGCCAGCAGCCTAAAGGACAGGTCCGAAACTGGAAACACCATATATTTT
TRBV7-6	NA	TRBD1	TRBJ2-7	CASSLGVQGGYEQYF	TGTGCCAGCAGCTTAGGTGTACAGGGGGGTTACGAGCAGTACTTC